These T cell receptor beta chains were read from a single sample in a study of T cell changes during pregnancy in multiple sclerosis. The method was immunoSEQ multiplex PCR; TCRdb's version includes in-frame clones alone and lacks a portion of them. The data contain about 32,000 clones, approximately 90% of them seen just once; the ten biggest clones take up around 5.1%. Sample: CD8+ T cells from peripheral blood mononuclear cells, taken in the first trimester of pregnancy. These receptors were taken from a female donor with multiple sclerosis, enrolled in a pregnancy study. CDR3s include the opening cysteine and the closing phenylalanine or tryptophan. The D gene is left open where the match is weak. A row's size may be missing; if present it is once, few, many or a size class.

CASSPVRQGYTEAFF	TGTGCCAGCTCACCCGTAAGACAAGGTTACACTGAAGCTTTCTTT	few	TRBV18	TRBJ1-1	-
CASSPGTGSYEQYF	TGCGCCAGCAGCCCCGGGACAGGCTCCTACGAGCAGTACTTC	-	TRBV5-1	TRBJ2-7	TRBD1
CASTLVPGELFF	TGCGCCAGCACTCTAGTCCCCGGGGAGCTGTTTTTT	-	TRBV5-1	TRBJ2-2	-
CASSDSPNTEAFF	TGTGCCAGTAGTGACAGCCCGAACACTGAAGCTTTCTTT	-	TRBV19	TRBJ1-1	-
CAWSVRFIWGGLQPQHF	TGTGCCTGGAGTGTACGTTTTATCTGGGGGGGGCTTCAGCCCCAGCATTTT	-	TRBV30	TRBJ1-5	-
CASKVDIGNTEAFF	TGCGCCAGCAAGGTGGACATAGGGAACACTGAAGCTTTCTTT	-	TRBV5-1	TRBJ1-1	-
CASRPTRSYEQYF	TGTGCCAGCAGACCTACTAGGTCCTACGAGCAGTACTTC	-	TRBV28	TRBJ2-7	-
CASSPIDYGYTF	TGTGCCAGCAGCCCTATAGACTATGGCTACACCTTC	-	TRBV28	TRBJ1-2	-
CASRGYYEQYF	TGTGCCAGCCGGGGGTACTACGAGCAGTACTTC	-	TRBV18	TRBJ2-7	-
CASSHRLAGVYEQYF	TGTGCCAGTAGTCACCGACTAGCGGGAGTCTACGAGCAGTACTTC	-	TRBV19	TRBJ2-7	TRBD2
CASSLAHRGGDEQYF	TGTGCCAGCAGCTTAGCCCACAGGGGGGGAGACGAGCAGTACTTC	-	TRBV11-2	TRBJ2-7	-
CASSPLAGGWETQYF	TGTGCCAGCAGTCCCTTGGCGGGAGGCTGGGAGACCCAGTACTTC	-	TRBV27	TRBJ2-5	TRBD2
CASSQVEVGSYEQYF	TGCGCCAGCAGCCAAGTAGAGGTAGGGAGCTACGAGCAGTACTTC	-	TRBV4-1	TRBJ2-7	-
CASSGSSSGHNTDTQYF	TGCGCCAGCAGTGGATCTTCCAGCGGCCATAACACAGATACGCAGTATTTT	-	TRBV10-1	TRBJ2-3	-
CASSQSLASFTDTQYF	TGTGCCAGCAGTCAAAGTCTAGCGAGCTTCACAGATACGCAGTATTTT	-	TRBV2	TRBJ2-3	-
CASNGTPAKNIQYF	TGCGCCAGCAACGGGACACCCGCCAAAAACATTCAGTACTTC	few	TRBV10-1	TRBJ2-4	-
CASSLLTGSYGYTF	TGTGCCAGCAGCTTATTAACCGGGAGCTATGGCTACACCTTC	medium-sized	TRBV7-9	TRBJ1-2	-
CASSEQGADTEAFF	TGTGCCAGCAGTGAACAGGGGGCTGACACTGAAGCTTTCTTT	once	TRBV25-1	TRBJ1-1	TRBD1
CASSPSQGTGNTIYF	TGCGCCAGCAGCCCTTCTCAGGGCACTGGAAACACAATATATTTT	once	TRBV4-1	TRBJ1-3	-
CASSLALGLAGSEQFF	TGTGCCAGCAGCTTAGCGCTGGGACTAGCGGGATCTGAGCAGTTCTTC	-	TRBV7-2	TRBJ2-1	TRBD2
CASSLDRDRISNQPQHF	TGTGCCAGCAGTTTAGATCGGGACAGGATTAGCAATCAGCCCCAGCATTTT	-	TRBV28	TRBJ1-5	TRBD1
CASSLEWSSYNEQFF	TGTGCCAGCAGTTTAGAGTGGTCCTCCTACAATGAGCAGTTCTTC	-	TRBV27	TRBJ2-1	-
CASSLSSGRLSYEQYF	TGTGCCAGCAGTCTTTCAAGCGGGAGGCTTTCCTACGAGCAGTACTTC	-	TRBV2	TRBJ2-7	TRBD2
CATSHPPRTVEQYF	TGTGCCACCAGCCACCCGCCGAGGACAGTCGAGCAGTACTTC	-	TRBV15	TRBJ2-7	-
CASSSGQGAYEQYF	TGTGCCAGCAGCTCGGGACAGGGGGCCTACGAGCAGTACTTC	-	TRBV7-6	TRBJ2-7	TRBD1
CASSGLAGGTVYEQYF	TGTGCCAGCAGCGGATTAGCGGGAGGAACAGTCTACGAGCAGTACTTC	-	TRBV9	TRBJ2-7	TRBD2
CASTHPAGWNGYTF	TGTGCCAGCACCCACCCGGCAGGTTGGAATGGCTACACCTTC	-	TRBV7-9	TRBJ1-2	-
CSVEEFPGTDTQYF	TGCAGCGTTGAAGAGTTCCCTGGCACAGATACGCAGTATTTT	once	TRBV29-1	TRBJ2-3	-
CASYQTGANQETQYF	TGCGCCAGCTACCAAACAGGGGCCAACCAAGAGACCCAGTACTTC	once	TRBV5-1	TRBJ2-5	TRBD1
CAIRGPNEKLFF	TGTGCCATCAGGGGGCCTAATGAAAAACTGTTTTTT	-	TRBV10-3	TRBJ1-4	-
CASSRSQGTNEKLFF	TGCGCCAGCAGCAGGAGTCAGGGGACTAATGAAAAACTGTTTTTT	-	TRBV5-1	TRBJ1-4	-
CASSFTSGRAEETQYF	TGTGCCAGCAGCTTCACTAGCGGGAGGGCCGAGGAGACCCAGTACTTC	-	TRBV5-6	TRBJ2-5	TRBD2
CASSLDREEQYF	TGTGCCAGCAGCCTGGACAGGGAAGAGCAGTACTTC	-	TRBV6-6	TRBJ2-7	TRBD1
CSVVAGVIYEQYF	TGCAGCGTAGTAGCGGGAGTCATTTACGAGCAGTACTTC	-	TRBV29-1	TRBJ2-7	TRBD2
CASSVAVSGSRTYEQYF	TGTGCCAGCAGCGTAGCCGTTAGCGGGAGTCGGACCTACGAGCAGTACTTC	-	TRBV9	TRBJ2-7	TRBD2
CASSPDRGDEQYF	TGTGCCAGCAGCCCGGACAGGGGCGACGAGCAGTACTTC	-	TRBV4-2	TRBJ2-7	TRBD1